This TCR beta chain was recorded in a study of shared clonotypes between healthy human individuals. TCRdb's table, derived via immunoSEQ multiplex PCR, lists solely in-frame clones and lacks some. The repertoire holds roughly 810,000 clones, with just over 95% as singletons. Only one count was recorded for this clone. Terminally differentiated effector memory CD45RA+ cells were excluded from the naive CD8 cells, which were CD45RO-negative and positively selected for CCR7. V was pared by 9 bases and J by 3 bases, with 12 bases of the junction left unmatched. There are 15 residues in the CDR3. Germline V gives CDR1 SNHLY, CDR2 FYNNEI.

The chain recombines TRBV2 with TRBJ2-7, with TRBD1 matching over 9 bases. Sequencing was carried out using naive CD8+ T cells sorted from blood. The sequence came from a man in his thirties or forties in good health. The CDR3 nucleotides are TGTGCCAGAGCACCGGGACAGGGAAACATCTACGAGCAGTACTTC. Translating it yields CARAPGQGNIYEQYF.